The T cell receptor beta chain described here comes from a study of blood T cell repertoires in COVID-19. There are 12 residues in the CDR3. V lost 6 bases to trimming and J lost 8 bases; unmatched junction nucleotides: 6. From germline, CDR1 is SEHNR and CDR2 FQNEAQ (reference sequence). This clone was counted only a few times. As handled by the study authors: Scientists estimated how many nucleated cells there were by amplifying reference gene primers. Sequencing was performed with immunoSEQ multiplex PCR; in TCRdb, only in-frame clones are kept and a portion is missing. That table furnishes V, J and clone size, whereas the DNA furnished D and trimming. The data hold around 43,000 clones, with around 85% observed a single time.

V gene TRBV7-9 combines with J gene TRBJ1-2, with TRBD1 identical over 7 bases. The sample consisted of peripheral blood. The sequence came from a woman older than 75 with acute or convalescent COVID-19. The CDR3 loop reads CASSPDRAGYTF. For the CDR3, the DNA is TGTGCCAGCAGTCCCGACAGGGCGGGCTACACCTTC.